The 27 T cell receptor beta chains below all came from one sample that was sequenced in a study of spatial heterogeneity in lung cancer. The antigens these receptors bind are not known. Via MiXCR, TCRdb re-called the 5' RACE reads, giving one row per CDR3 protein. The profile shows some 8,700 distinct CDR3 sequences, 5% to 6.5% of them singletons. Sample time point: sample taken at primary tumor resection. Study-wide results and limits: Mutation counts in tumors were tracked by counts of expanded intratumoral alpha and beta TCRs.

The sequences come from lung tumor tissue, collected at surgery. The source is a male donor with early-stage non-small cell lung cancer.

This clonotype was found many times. In DNA form, the CDR3 reads TGTGCCAGCAGTTTGGGACAGAAGACTTATGGCTACACCTTC. Its translation: CASSLGQKTYGYTF. The rearrangement uses TRBV12-3 or TRBV12-4 and TRBJ1-2; TRBD1 matches at 7 bases. J was trimmed by 5 bases and V by 3 bases; bases with no gene match: 6. The CDR3 loop spans 14 amino acids.

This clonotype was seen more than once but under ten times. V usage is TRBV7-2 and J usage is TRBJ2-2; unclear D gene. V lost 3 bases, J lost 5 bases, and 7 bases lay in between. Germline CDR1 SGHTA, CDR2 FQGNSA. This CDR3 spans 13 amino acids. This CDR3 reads CASSFSSTGELFF. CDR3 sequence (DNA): TGTGCCAGCAGCTTTAGTAGTACCGGGGAGCTGTTTTTT.

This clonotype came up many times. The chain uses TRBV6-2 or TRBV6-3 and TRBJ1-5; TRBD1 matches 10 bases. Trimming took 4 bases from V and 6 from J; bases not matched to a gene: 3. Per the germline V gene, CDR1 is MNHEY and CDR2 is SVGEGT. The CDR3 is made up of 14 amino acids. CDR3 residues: CASSLTGGAQPQHF. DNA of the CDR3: TGTGCCAGCAGTTTGACAGGGGGCGCTCAGCCCCAGCATTTT.

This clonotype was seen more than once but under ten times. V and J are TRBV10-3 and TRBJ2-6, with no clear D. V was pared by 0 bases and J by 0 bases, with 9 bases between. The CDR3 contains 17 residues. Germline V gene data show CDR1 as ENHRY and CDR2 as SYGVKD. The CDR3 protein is CAISESAASSGANVLTF. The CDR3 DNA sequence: TGTGCCATCAGTGAGTCGGCAGCTAGCTCTGGGGCCAACGTCCTGACTTTC.

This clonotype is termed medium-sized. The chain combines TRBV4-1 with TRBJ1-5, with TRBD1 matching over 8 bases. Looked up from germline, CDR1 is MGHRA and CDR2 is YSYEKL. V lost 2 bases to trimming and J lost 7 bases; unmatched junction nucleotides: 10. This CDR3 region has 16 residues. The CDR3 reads CASSQNYNDRGQPQHF. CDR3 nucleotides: TGCGCCAGCAGCCAAAACTATAACGACAGGGGACAGCCCCAGCATTTT.

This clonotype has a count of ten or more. This CDR3 is CSARDTGGMGSPLHF. The CDR3 DNA reads TGCAGTGCTAGAGACACAGGGGGCATGGGTTCACCCCTCCACTTT. The chain carries TRBV20-1 and TRBJ1-6; 9 nucleotides align to TRBD1. The CDR3 extends over 15 amino acids. Trimming at V came to 0 bases and at J to 9 bases, leaving 6 bases not matched to a gene. Germline CDR1 reads DFQATT; CDR2 reads SNEGSKA (reference sequence).

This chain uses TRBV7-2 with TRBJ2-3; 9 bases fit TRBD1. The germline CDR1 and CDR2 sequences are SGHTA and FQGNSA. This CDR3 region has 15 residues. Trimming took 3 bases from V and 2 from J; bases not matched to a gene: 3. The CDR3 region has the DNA TGTGCCAGCAGCTTTGACAGGGGGATCACAGATACGCAGTATTTT. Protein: CASSFDRGITDTQYF.

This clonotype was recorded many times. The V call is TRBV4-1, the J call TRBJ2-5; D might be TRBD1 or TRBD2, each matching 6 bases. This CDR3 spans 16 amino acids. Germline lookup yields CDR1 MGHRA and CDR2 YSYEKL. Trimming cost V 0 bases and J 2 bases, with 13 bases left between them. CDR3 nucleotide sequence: TGCGCCAGCAGCCAAGAACCGGGGGCCCCACAAGAGACCCAGTACTTC. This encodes CASSQEPGAPQETQYF.

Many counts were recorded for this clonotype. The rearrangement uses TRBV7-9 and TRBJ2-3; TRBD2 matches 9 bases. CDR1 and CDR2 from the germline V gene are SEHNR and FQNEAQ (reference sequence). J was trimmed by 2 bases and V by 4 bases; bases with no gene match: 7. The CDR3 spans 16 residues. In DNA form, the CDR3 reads TGTGCCAGCAGCTCAATTAGCGGGAGAGACACAGATACGCAGTATTTT. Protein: CASSSISGRDTDTQYF.

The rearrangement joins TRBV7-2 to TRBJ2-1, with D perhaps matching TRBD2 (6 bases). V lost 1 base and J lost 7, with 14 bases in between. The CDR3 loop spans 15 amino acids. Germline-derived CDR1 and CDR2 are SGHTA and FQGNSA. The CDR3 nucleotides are TGTGCCAGCAGCTTAGAAAGTGGCGGGGTGAATGAGCAGTTCTTC. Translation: CASSLESGGVNEQFF. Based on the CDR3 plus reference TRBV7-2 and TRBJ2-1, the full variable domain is GAGVSQSPSNKVTEKGKDVELRCDPISGHTALYWYRQSLGQGLEFLIYFQGNSAPDKSGLPSDRFSAERTGGSVSTLTIQRTQQEDSAVYLCASSLESGGVNEQFFGPGTRLTVL.

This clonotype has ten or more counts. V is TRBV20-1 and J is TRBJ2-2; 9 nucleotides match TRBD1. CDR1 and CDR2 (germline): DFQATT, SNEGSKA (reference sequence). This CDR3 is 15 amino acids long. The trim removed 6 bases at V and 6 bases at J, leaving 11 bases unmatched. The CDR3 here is CSAYRGRGEAGELFF. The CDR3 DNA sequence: TGCAGTGCGTACAGGGGGCGGGGAGAAGCCGGGGAGCTGTTTTTT.

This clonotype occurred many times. The CDR3 loop reads CASSLGSPRDSYEQYF. The CDR3 DNA is TGTGCCAGCAGCTTAGGCTCACCTAGGGATTCCTACGAGCAGTACTTC. This rearrangement joins TRBV11-2 to TRBJ2-7; D is unclear. Germline V CDR1 and CDR2: SGHAT, FQNNGV. Trimming took 1 base from V and 1 from J, leaving 14 bases between them. The CDR3 is made up of 16 amino acids.

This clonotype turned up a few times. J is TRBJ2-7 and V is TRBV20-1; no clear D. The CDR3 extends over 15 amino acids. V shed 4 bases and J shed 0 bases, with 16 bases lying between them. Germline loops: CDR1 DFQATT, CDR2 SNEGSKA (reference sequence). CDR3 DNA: TGCAGTGCTATGAAAGGCCTTCTTTCCTCCTACGAGCAGTACTTC. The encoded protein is CSAMKGLLSSYEQYF.

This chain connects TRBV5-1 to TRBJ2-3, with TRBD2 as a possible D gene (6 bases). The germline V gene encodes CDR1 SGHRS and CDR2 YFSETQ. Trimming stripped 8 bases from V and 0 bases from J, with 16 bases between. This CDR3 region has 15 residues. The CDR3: CASALQAGSTDTQYF. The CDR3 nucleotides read TGCGCCAGTGCCCTACAGGCGGGGAGCACAGATACGCAGTATTTT. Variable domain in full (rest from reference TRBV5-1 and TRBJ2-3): KAGVTQTPRYLIKTRGQQVTLSCSPISGHRSVSWYQQTPGQGLQFLFEYFSETQRNKGNFPGRFSGRQFSNSRSEMNVSTLELGDSALYLCASALQAGSTDTQYFGPGTRLTVL.

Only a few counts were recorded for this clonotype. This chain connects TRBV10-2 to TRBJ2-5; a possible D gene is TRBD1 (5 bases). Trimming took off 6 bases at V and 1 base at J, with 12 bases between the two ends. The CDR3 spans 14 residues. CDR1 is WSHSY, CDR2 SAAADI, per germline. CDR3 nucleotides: TGCGCCAGCAGCAGGACACCACGCCAAGAGACCCAGTACTTC. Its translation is CASSRTPRQETQYF.

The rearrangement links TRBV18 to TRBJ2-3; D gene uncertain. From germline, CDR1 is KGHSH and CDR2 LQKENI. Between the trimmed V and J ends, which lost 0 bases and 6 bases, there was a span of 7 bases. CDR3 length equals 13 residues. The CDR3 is CASSPPVVDTQYF. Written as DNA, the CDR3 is TGTGCCAGCTCACCACCGGTGGTGGATACGCAGTATTTT.

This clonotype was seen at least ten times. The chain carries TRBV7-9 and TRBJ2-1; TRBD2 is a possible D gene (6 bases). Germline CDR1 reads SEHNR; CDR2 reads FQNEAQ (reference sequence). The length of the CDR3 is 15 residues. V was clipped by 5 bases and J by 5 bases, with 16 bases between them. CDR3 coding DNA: TGTGCCAGCAGCCAGGACGGGAGCAAGAACAATGAGCAGTTCTTC. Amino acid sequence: CASSQDGSKNNEQFF.

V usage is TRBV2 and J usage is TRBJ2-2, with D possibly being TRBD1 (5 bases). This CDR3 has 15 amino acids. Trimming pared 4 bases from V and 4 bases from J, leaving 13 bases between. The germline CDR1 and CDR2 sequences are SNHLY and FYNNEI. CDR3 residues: CASSAVRQGTGELFF. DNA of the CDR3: TGTGCCAGCAGTGCTGTACGCCAGGGCACCGGGGAGCTGTTTTTT.

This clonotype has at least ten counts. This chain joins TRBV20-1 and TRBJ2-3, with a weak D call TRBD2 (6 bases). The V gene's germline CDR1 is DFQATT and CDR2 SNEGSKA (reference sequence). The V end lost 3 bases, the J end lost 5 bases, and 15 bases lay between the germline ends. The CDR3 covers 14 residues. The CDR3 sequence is CSARDPGVGDTQYF. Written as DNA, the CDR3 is TGCAGTGCTAGGGACCCGGGGGTCGGAGATACGCAGTATTTT.

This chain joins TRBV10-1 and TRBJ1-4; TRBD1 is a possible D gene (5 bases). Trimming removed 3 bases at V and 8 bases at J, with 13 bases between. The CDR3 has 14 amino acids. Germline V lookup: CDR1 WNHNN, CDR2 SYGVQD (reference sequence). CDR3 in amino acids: CASSDLSGEEKLFF. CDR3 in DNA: TGCGCCAGCAGTGACCTTTCGGGGGAAGAAAAACTGTTTTTT.

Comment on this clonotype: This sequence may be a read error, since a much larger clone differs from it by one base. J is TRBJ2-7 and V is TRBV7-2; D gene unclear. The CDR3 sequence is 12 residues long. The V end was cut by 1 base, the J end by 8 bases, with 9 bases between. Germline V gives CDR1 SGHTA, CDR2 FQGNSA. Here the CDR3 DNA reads TGTGCCAGCAGCTTAGACCACCACAAGCAGTACTTC. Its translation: CASSLDHHKQYF.

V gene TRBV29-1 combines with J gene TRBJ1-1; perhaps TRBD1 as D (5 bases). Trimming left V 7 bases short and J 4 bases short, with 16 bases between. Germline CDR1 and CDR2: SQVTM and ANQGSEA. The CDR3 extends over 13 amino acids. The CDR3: CSAAGARGTEAFF. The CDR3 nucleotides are TGCAGCGCCGCCGGGGCCCGCGGCACTGAAGCTTTCTTT.

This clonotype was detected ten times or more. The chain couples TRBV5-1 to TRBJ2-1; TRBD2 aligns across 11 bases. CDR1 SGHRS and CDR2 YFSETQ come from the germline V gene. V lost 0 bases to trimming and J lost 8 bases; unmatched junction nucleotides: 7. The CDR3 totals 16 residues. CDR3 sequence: CASSLVLAGGRDEQFF. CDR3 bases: TGCGCCAGCAGCTTGGTCCTAGCGGGAGGCAGGGATGAGCAGTTCTTC.

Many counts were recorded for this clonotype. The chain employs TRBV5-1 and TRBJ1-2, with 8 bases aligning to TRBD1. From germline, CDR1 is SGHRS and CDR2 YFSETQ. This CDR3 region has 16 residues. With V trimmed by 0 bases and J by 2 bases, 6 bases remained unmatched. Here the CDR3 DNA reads TGCGCCAGCAGCTTGGGTGCCGGGACAGGAAACTATGGCTACACCTTC. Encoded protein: CASSLGAGTGNYGYTF.

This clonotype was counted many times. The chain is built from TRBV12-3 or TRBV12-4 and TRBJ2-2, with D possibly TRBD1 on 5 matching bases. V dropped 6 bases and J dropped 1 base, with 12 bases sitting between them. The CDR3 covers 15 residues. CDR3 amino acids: CASSPWGGNTGELFF. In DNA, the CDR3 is TGTGCCAGCAGCCCCTGGGGCGGGAACACCGGGGAGCTGTTTTTT.

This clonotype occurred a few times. CDR3 DNA sequence: TGTGCCAGCACCTCACTCGAGCAGTACTTC. It specifies CASTSLEQYF. The J gene is TRBJ2-7, the V gene TRBV2; unclear D gene. The germline gives CDR1 SNHLY, CDR2 FYNNEI. This CDR3 is built from 10 residues. V lost 7 bases to trimming and J lost 6 bases, with 7 bases between them. The whole variable domain, remainder taken from reference TRBV2 and TRBJ2-7, is EPEVTQTPSHQVTQMGQEVILRCVPISNHLYFYWYRQILGQKVEFLVSFYNNEISEKSEIFDDQFSVERPDGSNFTLKIRSTKLEDSAMYFCASTSLEQYFGPGTRLTVT.

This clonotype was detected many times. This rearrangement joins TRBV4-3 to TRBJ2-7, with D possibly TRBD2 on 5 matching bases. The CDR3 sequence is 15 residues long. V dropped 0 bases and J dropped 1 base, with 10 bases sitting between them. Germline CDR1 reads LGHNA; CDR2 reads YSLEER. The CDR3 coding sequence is TGCGCCAGCAGCCAAGATGCAACGGGATCCTACGAGCAGTACTTC. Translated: CASSQDATGSYEQYF.